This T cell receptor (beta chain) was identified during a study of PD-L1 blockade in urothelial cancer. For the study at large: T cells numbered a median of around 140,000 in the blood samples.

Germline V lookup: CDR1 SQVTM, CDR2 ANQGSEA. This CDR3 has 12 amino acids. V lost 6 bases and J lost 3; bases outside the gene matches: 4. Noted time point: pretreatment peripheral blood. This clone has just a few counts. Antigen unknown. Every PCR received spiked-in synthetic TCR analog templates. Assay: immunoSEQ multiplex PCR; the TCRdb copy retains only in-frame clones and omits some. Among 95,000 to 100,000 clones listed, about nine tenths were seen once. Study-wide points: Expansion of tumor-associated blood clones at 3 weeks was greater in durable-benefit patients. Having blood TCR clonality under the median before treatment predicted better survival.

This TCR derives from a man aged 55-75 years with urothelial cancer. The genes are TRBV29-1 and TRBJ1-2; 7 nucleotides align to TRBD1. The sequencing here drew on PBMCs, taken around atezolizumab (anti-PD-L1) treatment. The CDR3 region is CSVYRGYYGYTF. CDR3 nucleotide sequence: TGCAGCGTCTACAGGGGATACTATGGCTACACCTTC.